Shown below are 4 T cell receptor beta chains from a single sample sequenced in a study of cytomegalovirus exposure and HLA in healthy donors. PCR used 60 Vbeta primers and 13 Jbeta primers. Produced via immunoSEQ multiplex PCR; TCRdb's table is partial and in-frame only. The data show roughly 92,000 clones, over 70% seen once. Input material: PBMCs. These receptors were obtained from a man aged 50-59 years in good health and CMV-seropositive.

The CDR3 is CAWSANNEQFF. The DNA of the CDR3 is TGTGCCTGGAGTGCCAACAATGAGCAGTTCTTC. This chain uses TRBV30 with TRBJ2-1; D not certain. Trimming took 1 base from V and 5 from J, leaving 3 bases between them. Per the germline V gene, CDR1 is GTSNPN and CDR2 is SVGIG (reference sequence). This CDR3 is 11 amino acids long.

This chain uses TRBV10-3 with TRBJ1-4; D remains ambiguous. CDR1 is ENHRY, CDR2 SYGVKD, per germline. Trimming took off 6 bases at V and 10 bases at J, with 15 bases between the two ends. The CDR3 loop spans 13 amino acids. The CDR3 DNA reads TGTGCCATCAGCGAGGCGCAAGGAGGAAAACTGTTTTTT. The encoded protein is CAISEAQGGKLFF.

The chain has TRBV6-1 and TRBJ1-2; D is undetermined. The V gene's germline CDR1 is MNHNS and CDR2 SASEGT. The CDR3 extends over 11 amino acids. DNA for the CDR3: TGTGCTTTGGGCGTTTCATATGGCTACACCTTC. This gives the protein CALGVSYGYTF.

The count of this clone is one. V is TRBV6-5 and J is TRBJ2-1; possible D gene TRBD1, 6 bases. CDR1 MNHEY and CDR2 SVGAGI come from the germline V gene. This CDR3 contains 15 residues. Deletions cut 3 bases from V and 2 bases from J, with 11 bases between. The CDR3: CASSYRAGAYNEQFF. The CDR3 DNA follows: TGTGCCAGCAGTTATAGGGCAGGGGCCTACAATGAGCAGTTCTTC.